Each of the 18 T cell receptor beta chains below was sequenced from the same sample in a study of blood T cell repertoires in COVID-19. TCRdb keeps only in-frame clones here, not all; method: immunoSEQ multiplex PCR. The sample comprises around 150,000 clones, 85% to 90% of which are singletons, and 0.99% rests with the top ten. Sequencing was done on a sample of peripheral blood. The origin of the receptors is a man aged 18 to 35 with acute or convalescent COVID-19.

This chain connects TRBV28 to TRBJ2-5, with 11 bases aligning to TRBD1. The CDR3 extends over 16 amino acids. V shed 6 bases and J 4 bases; nucleotides not matched to a gene: 10. Germline V gene data show CDR1 as MDHEN and CDR2 as SYDVKM. Here the CDR3 reads CASRPSPGTGGETQYF. The CDR3, as DNA: TGTGCCAGCAGACCAAGTCCCGGGACAGGGGGAGAGACCCAGTACTTC.

The chain links TRBV5-5 to TRBJ1-1, with D maybe TRBD1 (5 bases). Trimming pared 5 bases from V and 4 bases from J, leaving 15 bases between. The CDR3 consists of 14 residues. The V gene's germline CDR1 is SGHKS and CDR2 YYEKEE (reference sequence). In DNA form, the CDR3 reads TGTGCCAGCAGAGGAGGGGAGGTAAGCACTGAAGCTTTCTTT. Translation gives CASRGGEVSTEAFF.

The rearrangement joins TRBV19 to TRBJ1-2; TRBD1 is a possible D gene (5 bases). Between the trimmed V and J ends, which lost 0 bases and 4 bases, there was a span of 12 bases. This CDR3 has 15 amino acids. Looked up from germline, CDR1 is LNHDA and CDR2 is SQIVND (reference sequence). This CDR3 reads CASSIDWQGGYGYTF. The CDR3 DNA follows: TGTGCCAGTAGTATAGATTGGCAGGGTGGCTATGGCTACACCTTC.

This chain uses TRBV4-1 with TRBJ2-7; 8 bases line up with TRBD1. Germline V lookup: CDR1 MGHRA, CDR2 YSYEKL. This CDR3 is built from 16 residues. The V and J ends lost 0 bases and 2 bases, in that order; junction bases with no gene match: 6. The DNA of the CDR3 is TGCGCCAGCAGCCAAGACTGGGGGACAGGAGCCTACGAGCAGTACTTC. Protein sequence: CASSQDWGTGAYEQYF.

This chain links TRBV5-1 with TRBJ2-3; no clear D. The V and J ends lost 4 bases and 4 bases respectively, with 10 bases between them. CDR3 length equals 13 residues. Germline V lookup: CDR1 SGHRS, CDR2 YFSETQ. The DNA of the CDR3 is TGCGCCAGCAGCCCCGGGTCCGCAGATACGCAGTATTTT. Translated, it gives CASSPGSADTQYF.

This clone appeared once. This chain connects TRBV7-2 to TRBJ1-2, with TRBD1 matching over 8 bases. This CDR3 comprises 15 residues. Per the germline V gene, CDR1 is SGHTA and CDR2 is FQGNSA. V gave up 5 bases and J gave up 4 bases; unmatched junction bases: 9. The CDR3 sequence: CASSLTRTGPYGYTF. CDR3 DNA sequence: TGTGCCAGCAGCCTGACCCGGACAGGGCCCTATGGCTACACCTTC.

In regard to this clone: A read error may be the cause here, since a much bigger clone is one base away. The V gene is TRBV9, the J gene TRBJ1-5; D remains ambiguous. Germline CDR1 SGDLS, CDR2 YYNGEE. Trimming left V 0 bases short and J 0 bases short, with 7 bases between. The CDR3 runs to 15 residues. The chain's CDR3 is CASSVGGYSNQPQHF. The CDR3 DNA reads as TGTGCCAGCAGCGTAGGAGGCTATAGCAATCAGCCCCAGCATTTT.

The rearrangement joins TRBV30 to TRBJ1-2; D gene unclear. Germline-derived CDR1 and CDR2 are GTSNPN and SVGIG (reference sequence). Deletions cut 4 bases from V and 8 bases from J, with 11 bases between. The length of the CDR3 is 11 residues. The chain's CDR3 is CAWTALWGYTF. DNA for the CDR3: TGTGCCTGGACCGCGTTGTGGGGCTACACCTTC.

This chain joins TRBV2 and TRBJ2-2; D unresolved. The length of the CDR3 is 15 residues. Germline V gives CDR1 SNHLY, CDR2 FYNNEI. Trimming left V 7 bases short and J 2 bases short, with 14 bases between. The CDR3 DNA follows: TGTGCCAGCAATGGGCATTTGGCAAACACCGGGGAGCTGTTTTTT. Its protein product is CASNGHLANTGELFF. Using reference TRBV2 and TRBJ2-2 for the parts outside the CDR3, the full variable domain is EPEVTQTPSHQVTQMGQEVILRCVPISNHLYFYWYRQILGQKVEFLVSFYNNEISEKSEIFDDQFSVERPDGSNFTLKIRSTKLEDSAMYFCASNGHLANTGELFFGEGSRLTVL.

This chain joins TRBV18 and TRBJ2-7, with D maybe TRBD1 (5 bases). Germline CDR1 is KGHSH and CDR2 is LQKENI. CDR3 size: 13 residues. V was cut by 3 bases and J by 6 bases, with 12 bases left in between. This CDR3 is CASSPPGQPEQYF. CDR3 sequence (DNA): TGTGCCAGCTCACCCCCAGGGCAACCCGAGCAGTACTTC.

The chain carries TRBV7-2 and TRBJ2-5, with 7 bases identical to TRBD1. Trimming cost V 1 base and J 5 bases; bases outside gene matches: 1. Germline CDR1 and CDR2: SGHTA and FQGNSA. The CDR3 consists of 13 residues. The CDR3 loop reads CASSLGRGETQYF. CDR3 bases: TGTGCCAGCAGCTTAGGCAGGGGGGAGACCCAGTACTTC.

The chain links TRBV24-1 to TRBJ2-5; no clear D. V lost 0 bases and J lost 5, with 9 bases in between. CDR1 and CDR2 (germline): KGHDR, SFDVKD. The CDR3 is 14 residues long. Here the CDR3 DNA reads TGTGCCACCAGTGATTTGTCGGTCGGGGAGACCCAGTACTTC. Translated: CATSDLSVGETQYF.

The rearrangement links TRBV7-2 to TRBJ1-6; possible D gene TRBD1, 5 bases. Trimming took 5 bases from V and 7 from J, leaving 12 bases between them. CDR1 is SGHTA, CDR2 FQGNSA, per germline. CDR3 length: 14 residues. The CDR3 sequence is CASSQPTENSPLHF. The DNA for the CDR3 is TGTGCCAGCAGCCAGCCGACAGAAAATTCACCCCTCCACTTT.

The rearrangement joins TRBV30 to TRBJ2-3; 9 nucleotides match TRBD1. Germline CDR1 GTSNPN, CDR2 SVGIG (reference sequence). Trimming removed 5 bases from V and 2 bases from J; junction bases left unmatched: 2. CDR3 length: 13 amino acids. This CDR3 is CAWHRGLTDTQYF. The CDR3 DNA follows: TGTGCCTGGCACAGGGGGCTCACAGATACGCAGTATTTT.

This chain links TRBV11-2 with TRBJ2-5; 8 bases are shared with TRBD2. The CDR3 covers 15 residues. V trimming: 2 bases; J trimming: 4 bases; junction bases outside the gene matches: 6. Germline V CDR1 and CDR2: SGHAT, FQNNGV. DNA of the CDR3: TGTGCCAGCAGCTTAAGCCGGGGGGGCCTAGAGACCCAGTACTTC. Translated, it gives CASSLSRGGLETQYF.

The chain uses TRBV14 and TRBJ2-2; TRBD1 aligns across 11 bases. Germline V gene data show CDR1 as SGHDN and CDR2 as FVKESK. The CDR3 spans 15 residues. Trimming at V came to 5 bases and at J to 6 bases, leaving 5 bases not matched to a gene. CDR3 in amino acids: CASSYRTGGSGELFF. DNA for the CDR3: TGTGCCAGCAGCTACCGGACAGGGGGCTCCGGGGAGCTGTTTTTT.

The V gene is TRBV6-1, the J gene TRBJ2-1; 7 nucleotides agree with TRBD1. The trim removed 3 bases at V and 5 bases at J, leaving 4 bases unmatched. Germline V gene lookup returns CDR1 MNHNS and CDR2 SASEGT. This CDR3 is 14 amino acids long. The CDR3 nucleotides read TGTGCCAGCAGTGACGGACAGGAGCACAATGAGCAGTTCTTC. The encoded protein is CASSDGQEHNEQFF.

This chain links TRBV7-3 with TRBJ2-1; 8 nucleotides align to TRBD1. The junction had 9 bases not matched to a gene; V was cut back by 3 bases and J by 8 bases. CDR1 SGHTA and CDR2 FQGTGA come from the germline V gene. The CDR3 consists of 15 residues. CDR3 region: CASSFYETGVDEQFF. The CDR3 DNA reads TGTGCCAGCAGCTTTTATGAGACAGGGGTCGATGAGCAGTTCTTC.